This T cell receptor beta chain was captured by sequencing in a study of T cells in Graves' hyperthyroidism and ophthalmopathy. The wider study: Blood from the periphery was taken at initial diagnosis, before any treatment. General study findings and limits: Ophthalmopathy and stable hyperthyroidism were separated by a 13 V-J model. Ophthalmopathy, as predicted by the model, came a median around 6.7 months after the prediction. Blood also carried most thyroid clonotypes expanded above 0.001.

As regards this clonotype: Its antigen is undetermined.

TCR beta CDR3 regions were amplified from RNA. A set of HTBI primers served as the primers for a first-round RT-PCR of the TCR CDR3. TCRdb re-analysed the multiplex PCR reads in MiXCR, keeping a single row per CDR3 protein. The sample includes 350,000 to 400,000 distinct CDR3 sequences, about 19% seen only once; the top ten take about 4%. The source material was blood. The receptor comes from a young woman with Graves' hyperthyroidism.

DNA of the CDR3: TGTGCCAGCACTGATACCAGGGGCTCCTTATATAGCAATCAGCCCCAGCATTTT. Translated: CASTDTRGSLYSNQPQHF. The V call is TRBV6-1, the J call TRBJ1-5, with D possibly matching TRBD1 (6 bases). CDR1 is MNHNS and CDR2 is SASEGT in the germline V gene. The CDR3 runs to 18 residues. The V gene lost 7 bases and the J gene lost 0 bases, with 22 bases spanning the gap.